This T cell receptor beta chain appears in the sequencing data of a study of tumor-infiltrating lymphocytes in primary liver carcinoma (TCRdb year 2017). Concerning the study at large: Surgical resection was performed in China between 2015 and early 2016 on about five patients with histopathologically diagnosed primary liver carcinoma. Of the five patients, three men and two women aged 30 to 69 years, four had hepatocellular carcinoma and one had combined HCC and intrahepatic cholangiocarcinoma. The five patients had tumors of stage T1-T3 N0M0, with maximum diameters ranging from about 4.2 to 11 cm. Each sample produced roughly 3.65 to 8 million productive TCRbeta reads, and read depth showed no significant difference between tissue types. For each liver tumor, the study sampled five regions along with adjacent normal tissue and blood, and applied TCRbeta repertoire sequencing, expression microarrays and whole-exome sequencing. A total of about 35 specimens from 5 patients went through TCRbeta repertoire sequencing, namely 25 tumor regions, 5 adjacent noncancerous liver tissues and 5 peripheral blood samples. Technical replicate repertoires showed high reproducibility, with mean shared-clone rates approximately 0.87 and correlation coefficients above 0.95.

RNA from unsorted whole blood was extracted with TRIzol reagent, and germline DNA was obtained with the DNeasy Blood & Tissue kit. Patients had chronic HBV infection and were treatment-naive at sampling. Before surgery, roughly 4 milliliters of peripheral blood were drawn into K2EDTA tubes. The investigation overall reported the following: The top 250 clones made up a significantly larger repertoire fraction in tumors than in blood (p = 0.039). Repertoire overlap was found to be higher between tumor regions (mean around 35%) than between tumor-adjacent (about 17%) or tumor-blood (around 15%) pairs, consistent with antigen-driven expansion. Because only the TCR beta chain was sequenced and unpaired alpha chains were not captured, true repertoire diversity is likely underestimated. The study included only 4 to 6 patients, and the authors note findings should be validated in a larger study. Since the samples were bulk and unsorted, there was no way to compare CD4+ and CD8+ T cell repertoires.

The trim is 1 base for V and 3 bases for J, with a gap of 4 bases between the germline ends. CDR1 and CDR2 are read off the germline V gene as SGHDN and FVKESK. From cysteine to phenylalanine, the CDR3 is 13 amino acids long. The entry retains the CDR3 DNA only, 39 bases that are in frame from base 1. TCRbeta-specific cDNA was reverse-transcribed from approximately 460 ng total RNA using a constant-region primer and ProtoScript II reverse transcriptase. TCRbeta libraries were built with three nested multiplex PCR rounds, a slightly modified ARM-PCR procedure. Each of the first two PCR rounds ran for roughly 9 cycles and used multiplex TRBV1-TRBV30 forward primers together with a Cbeta reverse primer. Sample barcodes and Illumina adapters were added in a final 25-cycle PCR using Deep VentR polymerase. Amplicons of 200-500 bp were gel-purified with a QIAquick gel extraction kit before sequencing. An Illumina HiSeq 2500 was used to sequence the TCRbeta amplicons, generating 250-bp paired-end reads. In the paper's pipeline: Reads were quality-trimmed with Trimmomatic v0.33, and paired reads were merged with FLASH v1.2.11 to recover full CDR3 sequences. MiGEC v1.2.1b assigned V, D and J germline segments to the rearranged TCRbeta sequences. Clonotype statistics, along with Shannon-Wiener diversity indices, were calculated using VDJtools v1.0.0. Except for diversity analysis, only each sample's 250 most abundant clonotypes were used in subsequent analyses to reduce sampling bias. TCRdb reanalyzed the raw reads on its own, using fastp at Q25 for trimming and MiXCR for clone calling, and kept in-frame beta chains. Rows matching on CDR3 protein sequence are summarized as one entry with the most common DNA and genes. Clone size and V and J calls follow TCRdb, not the original study. The sample table lists some 320,000 distinct CDR3 sequences, less than 75% of them with a count of one. Approximately 9% of the sample rests with the top ten.

This clonotype appeared a few times. What antigen it recognizes has not been identified. Base quality data are lacking; no much larger clone is found one base away. The origin of this receptor is a middle-aged man with primary liver carcinoma and hepatitis B virus infection. Specimen: peripheral blood. This chain joins TRBV14 to TRBJ2-1, with the D gene too uncertain to name. The DNA sequence is given as TGTGCCAGCAGCCAAGGGGACTACAATGAGCAGTTCTTC. It translates as CASSQGDYNEQFF.